Following are 8 T cell receptor beta chains from one sample sequenced in a study of blood T cell repertoires in COVID-19. Sequenced by immunoSEQ multiplex PCR; TCRdb stores in-frame clones only, minus some. The sample holds about 170,000 clones; 83% are singletons and the top ten take about 19%. Source material: peripheral blood. The receptors derive from an older woman who had recovered from COVID-19.

The J gene is TRBJ2-5, the V gene TRBV6-5, with D maybe TRBD2 (7 bases). The CDR3 totals 12 residues. Germline assignment: CDR1 MNHEY and CDR2 SVGAGI. Trimming stripped 8 bases from V and 4 bases from J, with 11 bases between. CDR3 region: CASGGAGETQYF. The CDR3 region has the DNA TGTGCCAGCGGGGGGGCAGGAGAGACCCAGTACTTC.

The chain joins TRBV12-3 or TRBV12-4 to TRBJ1-4; D remains ambiguous. Trimming took 2 bases from V and 10 from J, leaving 11 bases between them. The CDR3 is made up of 13 amino acids. The CDR3 DNA follows: TGTGCCAGCAGTTTAAGGCAGCCGGGAAAACTGTTTTTT. Amino acid sequence: CASSLRQPGKLFF.

This clone was counted ten times or more. V is TRBV4-1 and J is TRBJ2-7, with D uncertain. CDR1 is MGHRA, CDR2 YSYEKL, per germline. Trimming removed 6 bases from V and 0 bases from J, with 15 bases in between. The CDR3 is 15 residues long. The CDR3 DNA follows: TGCGCCAGCAGGCGGCTCGCGGCTGACTCCTACGAGCAGTACTTC. Protein: CASRRLAADSYEQYF.

The chain's CDR3 is CASSPGTGAPNQPQHF. The CDR3 DNA is TGTGCCAGCTCACCCGGGACAGGGGCACCGAATCAGCCCCAGCATTTT. The rearrangement uses TRBV18 and TRBJ1-5; 10 bases map to TRBD1. V was clipped by 3 bases and J by 4 bases; unmatched bases: 6. CDR1 KGHSH and CDR2 LQKENI come from the germline V gene. This CDR3 contains 16 residues.

The chain links TRBV7-2 to TRBJ1-1, with D possibly TRBD1 on 6 matching bases. This CDR3 has 15 amino acids. With 1 base removed from V and 5 bases from J, the gap between germline ends came to 14 bases. The germline CDR1 and CDR2 sequences are SGHTA and FQGNSA. DNA of the CDR3: TGTGCCAGCAGCTTAGTAAGTACAGGGCGGACTGAAGCTTTCTTT. It yields the protein CASSLVSTGRTEAFF.

This clone was detected ten times or more. This chain joins TRBV11-2 and TRBJ2-7; 7 bases align to TRBD2. This CDR3 contains 15 residues. V trimming: 4 bases; J trimming: 4 bases; junction bases outside the gene matches: 10. Germline V gives CDR1 SGHAT, CDR2 FQNNGV. The CDR3 region is CASSYPTGTTYEQYF. In DNA form, the CDR3 reads TGTGCCAGCAGCTACCCGACCGGGACTACATACGAGCAGTACTTC.

The chain links TRBV2 to TRBJ2-1; a weak D match, TRBD1 (6 bases). V shed 3 bases and J shed 3 bases, with 12 bases lying between them. The germline CDR1 and CDR2 sequences are SNHLY and FYNNEI. The CDR3 is 15 amino acids. The CDR3 bases are TGTGCCAGCAGTGATCGGAGAGGGGGCTACAATGAGCAGTTCTTC. This gives the protein CASSDRRGGYNEQFF.

V and J are TRBV29-1 and TRBJ2-7; 8 nucleotides match TRBD2. The V and J ends lost 5 bases and 0 bases, in that order; junction bases with no gene match: 6. The germline V gene encodes CDR1 SQVTM and CDR2 ANQGSEA. The CDR3 runs to 14 residues. The CDR3 DNA reads as TGCAGCGTTCATAGCGGGGTAAGCTCCTACGAGCAGTACTTC. Translated: CSVHSGVSSYEQYF.